The sample holds a few counts of the clone carrying this TCR beta chain. Its specificity is unknown. Primers for the PCR totalled 60 Vbeta and 13 Jbeta. Profiled with immunoSEQ multiplex PCR; TCRdb holds only in-frame clones, not every one. Of 120,000 to 150,000 clones in the sample, around 79% were seen once. The data are from a study of cytomegalovirus exposure and HLA in healthy donors. Study-wide context: Inside one of the first data releases sat about 85 million unique TCRs taken from HLA-typed donors. Among a few hundred genotyped donors, 80% to 90% fell in the Caucasian-associated ancestry cluster. Whole-study findings and limits: Roughly even sequencing depth across donors was the assumption behind the presence/absence analyses.

Sequencing input: PBMCs. This clonotype was sampled from a woman aged 40 to 49 in good health and CMV-seropositive.

This CDR3 is CASSPGFYGYTF. The CDR3 nucleotides read TGTGCCAGCAGCCCAGGGTTTTATGGCTACACCTTC. V gene TRBV2 combines with J gene TRBJ1-2, with D perhaps matching TRBD1 (5 bases). Germline V gene data show CDR1 as SNHLY and CDR2 as FYNNEI. This CDR3 contains 12 residues. V gave up 6 bases and J gave up 5 bases, with 10 bases separating them.